What follows describes a single T cell receptor (beta chain). Its antigen is undetermined. These data originate in a study of cytomegalovirus exposure and HLA in healthy donors. Findings and limits, study-wide: The classifier reportedly diagnosed cytomegalovirus status with high sensitivity and specificity.

Only in-frame clones appear in the TCRdb table, and some are missing; sequencing was by immunoSEQ multiplex PCR. Seen here are over 100,000 clones, approximately 89% observed once, and the top ten hold approximately 1.2%. CDR3 size: 16 residues. Germline V gene lookup returns CDR1 SGDLS and CDR2 YYNGEE. J gave up 4 bases and V 3 bases, and 4 bases lay outside the gene matches. The origin of this receptor is a woman aged 18 to 35 in good health and CMV-seronegative. What was sequenced was PBMCs. The chain uses TRBV9 and TRBJ2-5, with TRBD2 matching 15 bases. This CDR3 reads CASSAGTSGGRETQYF. CDR3 bases: TGTGCCAGCAGCGCTGGGACTAGCGGGGGGCGAGAGACCCAGTACTTC.